This TCR beta chain is drawn from a study of cytomegalovirus exposure and HLA in healthy donors. Germline V lookup: CDR1 MNHEY, CDR2 SMNVEV (reference sequence). Trimming removed 6 bases from V and 7 bases from J; junction bases left unmatched: 10. The CDR3 has 14 amino acids. Primers included in the PCR were 60 Vbeta and 13 Jbeta primers. Profiling relied on immunoSEQ multiplex PCR, and the TCRdb table lists in-frame clones only, not all of them. Among about 120,000 clones listed, over 70% were seen once. General study findings and limits: What was likely a sequencing artifact was a cluster of highly shared sequence variants.

A note on this clone: What it recognizes is unknown.

The TCR sequence derives from a female donor in good health and CMV-seropositive. Sequencing used PBMCs. The chain employs TRBV27 and TRBJ1-1, with TRBD1 identical over 8 bases. The CDR3 region is CASSLSDRGDEAFF. DNA of the CDR3: TGTGCCAGCAGCCTATCCGACAGGGGCGATGAAGCTTTCTTT.